Sequencing of this T cell receptor (beta chain) was carried out in a study of blood T cells in healthy people across ages. Study findings and constraints: Greater diversity and more naive CD4+ cells were seen in long-lived donors than in aged donors.

Sample-barcoded 5' priming and a J-beta primer mix drove a second PCR of about 7 to 12 cycles. TCRdb re-called the 5' RACE reads with MiXCR, one entry per CDR3 protein. The repertoire holds about a million distinct CDR3 sequences, around two fifths seen once, with 13% in the top ten. This clonotype occurred once. Its cognate antigen is unknown. Investigators took about 9.1 milliliters of peripheral blood from every donor. From germline, CDR1 is SGHRS and CDR2 YFSETQ. The CDR3 is made up of 15 amino acids. The V gene lost 4 bases and the J gene lost 2 bases, with 13 bases spanning the gap. The source of this sequence is a man between 18 and 29 years old in good health. The sample consisted of blood. The rearrangement links TRBV5-1 to TRBJ1-3; the D is unclear. The CDR3 region has the DNA TGCGCCAGCAGCCTAAATCTAAGACCTGGAAACACCATATATTTT. It specifies CASSLNLRPGNTIYF.